This T cell receptor (beta chain) appears in the sequencing data of a study of T cells after yellow fever vaccination. Unmatched junction bases numbered 9, after V lost 3 bases and J lost 2 bases. The germline V gene has CDR1 SGHVS and CDR2 FNYEAQ. This CDR3 has 19 residues. TCRdb re-called the 5' RACE reads through MiXCR, storing one row per CDR3 protein. The sample has under 95,000 distinct CDR3 sequences; under 9.5% are singletons. The receptor comes from a man aged 18 to 30 who received the YFV17D yellow fever vaccine. The chain joins TRBV7-6 to TRBJ2-3; 15 bases agree with TRBD2. The sequencing used CD8+ T cells sorted from PBMCs, collected approximately 11 days after the first yellow fever vaccination. The CDR3 nucleotides read TGTGCCAGCAGCTTCTCCGGGACTAGCGGGGGGACAAACACAGATACGCAGTATTTT. Amino acids: CASSFSGTSGGTNTDTQYF.